This T cell receptor beta chain appears in the sequencing data of a study of blood T cell repertoires in COVID-19 (TCRdb year 2020). For the wider study: Samples covering the acute and convalescent phases of COVID-19 were provided by collaborators in the United States, Italy and Spain. The material from the prospective study consisted of cDNA or gDNA derived from T cells, B-cell-depleted T cells, or PBMCs. Deeply sampled blood TCRbeta repertoires from subjects exposed to, actively infected with, or recovered from COVID-19 were included in the dataset. The repertoires were released in a freely available public database intended as a resource for research on the immune response to SARS-CoV-2. Samples were obtained from the ongoing ImmuneRACE study (first 160 participants) and from over a thousand subjects provided by 6 global collaborators. Nearly every sample came with metadata listing a de-identified subject ID, COVID-19 status, age in years and sex. HLA class I and class II types, where available, came from metadata supplied by the sample provider rather than from assay-based typing.

The count of this clone is one. It lacks a known antigen. Base qualities are not recorded, but no much larger clone differs from it by a single base. From cysteine to phenylalanine, the CDR3 is 17 amino acids long. Only the CDR3 DNA stays, 51 bases, in frame from base 1. As encoded in the germline V gene, CDR1 is SNHLY while CDR2 is FYNNEI. Cut back by 4 bases and 2 bases, the V and J ends lie 18 bases apart. TCRbeta CDR3 regions were amplified from genomic DNA using the immunoSEQ Assay, a bias-controlled multiplex PCR. Turning to the authors' computational methods: The number of nucleated cells in each sample was estimated from the amplification of reference gene primers within the assay. To quantify the absolute abundance of each unique TCRbeta CDR3 rearrangement, sequence reads were collapsed and filtered. For each sample, productive Simpson clonality was calculated as the square root of Simpson's diversity index over productive rearrangements. Entries here come from immuneACCESS through TCRdb and include only in-frame sequences with V and J called. Some clones fail to appear in such tables; in the studies checked, an unresolved V gene covers under half of the shortfall, and the cause of the remainder is unknown. The D gene and trimming were derived from the DNA, and the V and J assignments and clone size from that table. The sample data list 200,000 to 300,000 clones, and 85% to 95% of these were observed just once. Clones ranked in the top ten supply roughly 0.8% of the sample.

Findings and caveats that apply to the study as a whole: The amount of clinical and demographic metadata varied by source and participant and was provided uncurated.

In Seattle, one collaborating source enrolled patients while the infection was active and tracked those patients longitudinally over the course of disease. The collaborating institutions used their own protocols to collect whole blood in K2EDTA tubes. For TCRbeta analysis, collaborator samples were shipped as frozen whole blood, as isolated PBMCs, or as DNA extracted from either sample type. The origin of this receptor is a man between 25 and 39 years old with COVID-19, enrolled during active disease. The chain uses TRBV2 and TRBJ1-5; no D gene call is confident. The sample was peripheral blood. CDR3 region: CASSVIPIGLGNQPQHF. The sequenced DNA: TGTGCCAGCAGTGTGATTCCGATTGGGCTCGGCAATCAGCCCCAGCATTTT.